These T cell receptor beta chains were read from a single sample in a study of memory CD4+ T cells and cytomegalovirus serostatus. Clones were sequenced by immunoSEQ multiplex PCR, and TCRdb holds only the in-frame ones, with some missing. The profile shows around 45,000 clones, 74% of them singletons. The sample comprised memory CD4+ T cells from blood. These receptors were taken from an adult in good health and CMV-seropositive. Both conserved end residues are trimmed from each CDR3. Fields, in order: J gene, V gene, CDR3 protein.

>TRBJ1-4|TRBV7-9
ASSLRGRDEKLF
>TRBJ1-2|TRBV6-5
ASRRGRGNYGYT
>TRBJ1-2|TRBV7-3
ASSTGPRDGYT
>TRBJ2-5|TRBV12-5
ASGFLGGETQY
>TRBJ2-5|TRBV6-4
ASNLPSIQTQY
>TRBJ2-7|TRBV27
ASSLTPTGGEQY
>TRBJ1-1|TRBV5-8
ASNLPEEGGEAF
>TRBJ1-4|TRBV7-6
ASSSAPTNEKLF
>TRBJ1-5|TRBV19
ASNPGQGANQPQH
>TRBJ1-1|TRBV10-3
AISVDTSTEAF
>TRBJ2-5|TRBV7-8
ASSLYSQSPSPETQY
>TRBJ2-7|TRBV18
ASSPRRYEQY
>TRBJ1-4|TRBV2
ASRGSRWEKLF
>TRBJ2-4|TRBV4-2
ASSQQTGQLDAKNIQY
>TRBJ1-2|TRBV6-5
ASSRQGVNYGYT
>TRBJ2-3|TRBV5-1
ASSLVRGFTDTQY
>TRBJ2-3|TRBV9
ASSELGTDTQY
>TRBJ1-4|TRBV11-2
ASSSNRGRGEKLF
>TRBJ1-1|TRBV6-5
ASSSRYTEAF
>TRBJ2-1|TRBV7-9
ASSPRTSGSGEQF
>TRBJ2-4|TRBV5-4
ASSFQSGDIQY
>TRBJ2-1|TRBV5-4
ASSFRGGQDEQF
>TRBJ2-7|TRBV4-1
ASSIRDSIFSYEQY
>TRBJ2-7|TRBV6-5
ATTGTSSYEQY
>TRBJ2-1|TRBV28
ASSSRRGNYEQF
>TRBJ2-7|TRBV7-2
ASSKGAMYEQY
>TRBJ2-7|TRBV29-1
SVDGTGSDEQY
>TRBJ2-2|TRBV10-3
AIANELNTGELF
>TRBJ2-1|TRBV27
ASKGASGGLTYNEQF
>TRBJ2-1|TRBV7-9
ASSPWGNEQF
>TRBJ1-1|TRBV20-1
SADRSLKAF
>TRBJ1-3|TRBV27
ASSPADSGNTIY
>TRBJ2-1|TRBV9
ASSVVGSSYNEQF
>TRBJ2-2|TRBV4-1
ASSQQGQGGVDTGELF
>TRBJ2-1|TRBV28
ASSPQGLDEQF
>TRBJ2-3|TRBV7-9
ASSYMGTDTQY
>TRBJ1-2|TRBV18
ASTKGTAYGYT
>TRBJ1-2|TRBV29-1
SVDSRQDNYGYT
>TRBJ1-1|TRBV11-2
ASSVTTDREAF
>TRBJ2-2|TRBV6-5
ASSYDYTGELF
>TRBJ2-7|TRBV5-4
ASSLYGPYEQY
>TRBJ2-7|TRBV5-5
ASSRQAGFYEQY
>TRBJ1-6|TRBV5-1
ASSLYGRDSPLH
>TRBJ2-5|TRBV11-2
ASSSSTSWGETQY
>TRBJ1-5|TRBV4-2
ASSQDSSRDQPQH
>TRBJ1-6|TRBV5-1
ASSLATRGSPLH
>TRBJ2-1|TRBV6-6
ASSFLLAGGYNEQF
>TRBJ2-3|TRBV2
ASRWTGGTDTQY
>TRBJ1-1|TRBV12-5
ASGLVPGPDADTEAF
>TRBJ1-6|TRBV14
ASSLHDRGNSPLH
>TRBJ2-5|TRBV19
ASRRGQGAWETQY